The entry below gives a single T cell receptor beta chain sequence along with its context. Its specificity is not known. This specimen comes from a study of response to subunit inactivated influenza vaccine. Germline CDR1 SGHKS, CDR2 YYEKEE (reference sequence). Trimming removed 3 bases from V and 4 bases from J, with 14 bases in between. The length of the CDR3 is 14 residues. Broader study findings: It was suggested by the authors that few new T cells are recruited by each seasonal influenza vaccination.

One entry per CDR3 protein, called by TCRdb with MiXCR from the RT-PCR reads. The sample has under 200,000 distinct CDR3 sequences; 11% are singletons. The chain combines TRBV5-5 with TRBJ2-7, with D perhaps TRBD1 (6 bases). Sequencing was performed on non-naive T cells sorted from PBMCs, taken roughly 46 days after vaccination. This clonotype was obtained from a man in his fifties or sixties who received an inactivated influenza vaccine. The CDR3 DNA is TGTGCCAGCAGCTCTGACAGGATCCTTTACGAGCAGTACTTC. Its protein product is CASSSDRILYEQYF.